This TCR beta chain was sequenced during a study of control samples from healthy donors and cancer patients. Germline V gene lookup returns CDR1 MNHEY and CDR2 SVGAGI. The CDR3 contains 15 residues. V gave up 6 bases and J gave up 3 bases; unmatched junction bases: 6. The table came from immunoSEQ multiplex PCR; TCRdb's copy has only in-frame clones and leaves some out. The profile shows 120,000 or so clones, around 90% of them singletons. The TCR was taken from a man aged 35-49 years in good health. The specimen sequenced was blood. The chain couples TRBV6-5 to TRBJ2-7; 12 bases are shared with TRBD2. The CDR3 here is CASRPTSGGFYEQYF. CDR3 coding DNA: TGTGCCAGCAGGCCCACTAGCGGGGGGTTCTACGAGCAGTACTTC.